Below, 10 T cell receptor beta chains from the same sample are listed, as sequenced in a study of blood T cell repertoires in COVID-19. Sequencing used immunoSEQ multiplex PCR; TCRdb keeps in-frame clones, though not all of them. The sample contains 450,000 to 500,000 clones, 80% to 90% of which appear only once. Input material: peripheral blood. Receptors were obtained from a human donor in a cohort sampled during active COVID-19.

As to this clone: At one end the junction does not follow the germline gene, possibly because of a read error. The chain is built from TRBV6-4 and TRBJ2-2, with TRBD1 as a possible D gene (6 bases). Germline CDR1 and CDR2: MRHNA and SNTAGT. The CDR3 contains 10 residues. The CDR3, as DNA: TGTGCCAGCAGTGACGTACAGGGTCTCTTT. Its protein product is CASSDVQGLF.

With respect to this clone: The sample contains more than one DNA sequence encoding this CDR3. The chain employs TRBV6-5 and TRBJ2-1; D is unclear. V was pared by 0 bases and J by 3 bases, with 3 bases between. Germline CDR1 is MNHEY and CDR2 is SVGAGI. The CDR3 is 13 amino acids. CDR3 coding DNA: TGTGCCAGCAGTTACTCTCGCTACAATGAGCAGTTCTTC. This translates into CASSYSRYNEQFF.

The gene calls are TRBV5-4 and TRBJ2-1, with TRBD2 matching over 13 bases. This CDR3 is built from 16 residues. The J segment lost 10 bases and the V segment lost 4 bases, leaving 11 bases of the junction unmatched. Germline-derived CDR1 and CDR2 are SGHNT and YYREEE (reference sequence). CDR3 region: CASSLSGTSGKMEQFF. As DNA, the CDR3 is TGTGCCAGCAGCCTATCCGGGACTAGCGGGAAGATGGAGCAGTTCTTC.

The rearrangement joins TRBV19 to TRBJ2-5, with a tentative D call TRBD1 (6 bases). The CDR3 totals 15 residues. CDR1 is LNHDA and CDR2 is SQIVND in the germline V gene (reference sequence). V lost 3 bases and J 7 bases, leaving 18 bases between the germline ends. The CDR3 loop is CASSMTGRSRGTQYF. The CDR3 DNA is TGTGCCAGTAGTATGACAGGCCGATCCCGAGGGACCCAGTACTTC.

The chain links TRBV28 to TRBJ1-5; unclear D gene. The CDR3 loop spans 12 amino acids. V dropped 7 bases and J dropped 3 bases, with 7 bases sitting between them. The germline V gene encodes CDR1 MDHEN and CDR2 SYDVKM. CDR3 DNA: TGTGCCAGCATGAGGGTCAATCAGCCCCAGCATTTT. Residues: CASMRVNQPQHF. The entire variable domain, with the rest obtained from reference TRBV28 and TRBJ1-5, is as follows: DVKVTQSSRYLVKRTGEKVFLECVQDMDHENMFWYRQDPGLGLRLIYFSYDVKMKEKGDIPEGYSVSREKKERFSLILESASTNQTSMYLCASMRVNQPQHFGDGTRLSIL.

The rearrangement joins TRBV5-4 to TRBJ2-2; D might be TRBD2 (6 bases). The germline V gene encodes CDR1 SGHNT and CDR2 YYREEE (reference sequence). The ends were cut back, 4 bases at V and 3 bases at J, with 13 bases in the middle. The CDR3 contains 15 residues. Here the CDR3 DNA reads TGTGCCAGCAGCCTCGGAGGGGTCTACACCGGGGAGCTGTTTTTT. Its protein is CASSLGGVYTGELFF.

The chain links TRBV30 to TRBJ1-2, with TRBD1 matching 9 bases. This CDR3 has 13 residues. V trimming: 1 base; J trimming: 10 bases; junction bases outside the gene matches: 7. Germline loops: CDR1 GTSNPN, CDR2 SVGIG (reference sequence). This chain's CDR3 is CAWSERDRAAYTF. CDR3 DNA: TGTGCCTGGAGTGAGCGGGACAGGGCAGCCTACACCTTC.

J is TRBJ2-7 and V is TRBV7-3; 9 bases line up with TRBD1. CDR1 and CDR2 from the germline V gene are SGHTA and FQGTGA. V was pared by 0 bases and J by 5 bases, with 8 bases of the junction left unmatched. CDR3 length: 16 residues. CDR3 sequence (DNA): TGTGCCAGCAGCTTAACATGGGACAGGGTCCACCACGAGCAGTACTTC. It translates to CASSLTWDRVHHEQYF.

The chain has TRBV6-9 and TRBJ2-1, with D uncertain. This CDR3 is built from 12 residues. Germline CDR1 reads MNHGY; CDR2 reads SVAAGI. V was pared by 6 bases and J by 5 bases, with 8 bases between. CDR3 DNA: TGTGCCAGCAGCCTATTAAACAATGAGCAGTTCTTC. Amino acids: CASSLLNNEQFF.

Notes on this clone: Germline is not matched at one junction end, which may reflect a read error. The chain is built from TRBV7-7 and TRBJ2-1; TRBD2 agrees at 10 bases. The CDR3 contains 15 residues. Germline V gene sequence: CDR1 SSHAT, CDR2 FNYEAQ (reference sequence). CDR3 sequence: CASSPGTSVYNEQFF. The CDR3 bases are TGTGCTAGCAGCCCCGGGACTAGCGTATACAATGAGCAGTTCTTC.